This TCR beta chain stems from a study of preoperative IRX-2 immunotherapy in early breast cancer. This clone was detected only a few times. The CDR3 has 14 amino acids. V shed 3 bases and J shed 7 bases, with 15 bases lying between them. Germline CDR1 SGHNT, CDR2 YENEEA. TCRdb keeps only in-frame clones here, not all; method: immunoSEQ multiplex PCR. The sample has about 98,000 clones; about nine tenths are singletons. Treatment noted: preoperative locoregional IRX-2 cytokine immunotherapy. Patients received preoperative, locoregional IRX-2 cytokine immunotherapy in a phase Ib study. The source was tumor tissue, collected after IRX-2 immunotherapy. The chain employs TRBV11-3 and TRBJ1-2, with D possibly being TRBD1 (6 bases). The source of this sequence is a human donor with breast cancer. The DNA of the CDR3 is TGTGCCAGCAGCTTGCCGGGGGGCTCCCTTGGCTACACCTTC. Residues: CASSLPGGSLGYTF.